This TCR beta chain was sequenced for a study of cytomegalovirus exposure and HLA in healthy donors. Points from the study as a whole: Further analysis was carried out later, and it showed several of the most significant clusters appearing linked to common viral pathogens.

In regard to this clone: Its antigen is not known.

PCR employed 60 Vbeta and 13 Jbeta primers. Assay used: immunoSEQ multiplex PCR; TCRdb lists only in-frame clones, some missing. The data contain more than 25,000 clones, 60% to 80% of them seen just once; the ten biggest clones take up around two fifths. Donors counted as nominally healthy when sampled, yet unrecorded immune exposures were likely. CDR3 length: 16 residues. Germline V lookup: CDR1 LGHNT, CDR2 FRNRAP. The V gene lost 3 bases and the J gene lost 4 bases, with 16 bases spanning the gap. Sequencing input: PBMCs. V gene TRBV12-5 combines with J gene TRBJ2-1, with a tentative D call TRBD2 (6 bases). The receptor was isolated from a male donor in good health and CMV-seropositive. The CDR3 region is CASGFQVARGYNEQFF. In DNA form, the CDR3 reads TGTGCTAGTGGTTTTCAAGTCGCGCGGGGTTACAATGAGCAGTTCTTC.